This record looks at one TCR beta chain sequence and its context. Its antigen is currently not known. Base-call qualities are not available, and no considerably larger clone is one nucleotide away. The library was made by the immunoSEQ multiplex PCR assay. For the multiplex PCR, a mixture combining 60 forward primers for TCR Vbeta segments and 13 reverse primers for TCR Jbeta segments was used. Amplification of the CDR3 region of rearranged TCR beta genes was performed with a multiplex PCR assay on genomic DNA. Amplified TCR beta libraries were sequenced as 87-base-pair reads on the Illumina HiSeq System. Concerning the study's data processing: A later analysis counted approximately 74 million unique TCR beta chains across the 650 to 700 repertoires, and around 9.9 million of these chains were shared by at least two donors. Raw reads were error-corrected and collapsed into unique sequences by a nearest-neighbor algorithm in which closely related sequences were merged to remove PCR and sequencing errors. To assign V, D and J gene segments, CDR3 sequences were aligned to IMGT reference sequences. For a sequence to be retained, at least a six-nucleotide match to both a V gene segment and a J gene segment was required. A rearrangement was called productive if the CDR3 had no stop codons and remained in frame with V and J, and every other rearrangement was called non-productive. Following IMGT convention, CDR3 was defined as the stretch from the second conserved V-encoded cysteine to the conserved J-encoded phenylalanine. The earlier analysis of around 640 of the donors excluded sequences that lacked an unambiguous match to a single V gene segment. In an earlier analysis of some 590 of the donors, V segments were called functional above 56.7% productive rearrangements and were called segregating when the between-donor standard deviation exceeded 5%. A statistical classification framework was developed to diagnose cytomegalovirus status using the catalog of TCR beta chain sequences. A later analysis assigned V and J genes by comparing TCR nucleotide sequences with IMGT/GENE-DB human TR gene sequences. Using the TCRdist pipeline, a later analysis assigned CDR3 sequences along with most-parsimonious VDJ recombination scenarios. In a later analysis, each TCR beta chain was defined by its CDR3 amino acid sequence together with its V-gene family, and reads lacking a unique V-gene family were excluded. A later analysis removed roughly 590 highly shared, low-generation-probability nucleotide sequences to deal with suspected cross-contamination and a sequencing artifact. In a later analysis, a clonal expansion index for each public chain was calculated from normalized within-repertoire ranks of inferred template counts. Generation probabilities in a later analysis came from a VDJ recombination model fitted to out-of-frame rearrangements, and those results were checked against IGoR. In a later analysis, TCR-TCR, TCR-HLA and TCR-CMV co-occurrence was scored with hypergeometric tests, and a repertoire-size bias correction was applied to TCR pairs. To estimate false discovery rates, a later analysis permuted the HLA or CMV assignments 20 times. In a later analysis, co-occurring TCRs were grouped using DBSCAN, with TCRdist sequence similarity added in when clustering inside HLA-allele-positive subsets. Repertoires with fewer than 30,000 or more than 120,000 public chains, plus five repertoires with anomalous nucleotide sharing, were excluded from co-occurrence clustering. The immuneACCESS repertoire file appears here via TCRdb, limited to in-frame rearrangements. These files lack a portion of the clones; in checked studies, under half of the deficit traces to unresolved V genes, and the cause of the others is not known. The V and J calls and clone size come from that table; D and trimming were worked out from the DNA. The sample table holds approximately 190,000 clones, of which over 65% were seen once. Together, the top ten hold 1.8% of the sample.

This specimen belongs to a study of cytomegalovirus exposure and HLA in healthy donors (dated by TCRdb to about 2017). In terms of the full investigation: According to an earlier analysis of 450 to 650 of the donors, 150 million to 200 million T cells yielded 100 million or so unique TCR beta sequences and about 280 Gb of sequence data. To decide whether each TCR beta V gene segment behaved as functional or pseudogenic, an earlier analysis of some 580 of the donors relied on high-throughput TCR beta sequencing. On average, approximately 250,000 unique TCR beta nucleotide sequences were sequenced per donor among a few hundred genotyped donors of the cohort, with approximately 18% of those sequences being non-productive. In addition to the first cohort of 500 to 850 subjects, a separate validation cohort of 120 different subjects was used. About 280 gigabases of sequencing data and some 85 million unique TCR sequences were included in an early release covering 550 to 650 HLA-typed donors. The number of typed donors differed by locus: about 620-640 for A, B, C, DRB1 and DQB1; 500 to 550 for DQA1; approximately 610 for DPA1; and about 450 for DPB1. Four to six DR-DQ haplotypes were handled as single units for association and clustering, since linkage in the cohort was strong. Among the roughly 370 genotyped donors, about 85% belonged to the genetic ancestry cluster associated with self-reported Caucasian donors. In a later analysis, previously published TCR beta repertoires from about 640 donors were re-analyzed and high-resolution HLA genotyping was added so that TCR occurrence patterns could be studied. Every discovery cohort repertoire had been produced on one sequencing platform. The aim of the study was to test whether cataloging public T cell receptors could identify signatures of past pathogen exposure. Alongside the repertoire data, information on donor age, sex, ethnicity and CMV serostatus was compiled. Rather than using new phenotypic data, the later analysis identified candidate immune exposures from TCR beta sequences and from how often those sequences occurred across donors. To predict cytomegalovirus infection status, the study brought together high-throughput TCR immunosequencing, statistical association of individual TCRs with disease status, and machine learning. HLA typing covered class I and class II loci at four-digit resolution. The T cell repertoires of about 700 subjects were profiled by immunosequencing and related to cytomegalovirus serostatus. Genome-wide SNP genotypes for about 65% of the 666 donors were used in a later genetic analysis, which treated that subset as a discovery cohort. Study-level results and caveats: Most TCR sequences were seen in very few donors, while some public TCRs were found in many individuals. Only TCR beta chains were sequenced in this cohort, and the absence of alpha or paired-chain data limited detectable features. In an earlier analysis of around 500 of the donors, most TCR beta V segments appeared in productive rearrangements about 87% or about 30% of the time, broadly matching IMGT annotations. According to a later analysis, TCR association rates differed among HLA loci, with DRB1 alleles showing the most associated TCRs and HLA-C alleles showing the fewest. A later analysis found that HLA-associated TCR beta chains were more clonally expanded and had lower generation probabilities than equally common non-associated chains. At a false discovery rate of 0.05, a later analysis linked 16,000 or so TCR beta sequences to specific HLA alleles. According to a later analysis, parvovirus B19, influenza, CMV and Epstein-Barr virus appeared linked to several top co-occurrence clusters. Because some donors lacked HLA typing at each locus, the association tests relied only on the typed subset. Linkage disequilibrium might explain the correlated functional status among segregating V segments, but an unknown experimental factor could not be excluded. Because counts were too low, 15 to 20 rarely observed V segments, including chromosome 9 orphons, were excluded from the earlier analysis of under 650 of the donors. A cluster of highly shared sequence variants was judged likely to represent a technical artifact of the sequencing pipeline. According to a later analysis, most CMV-associated TCR beta chains appeared to be HLA-restricted, and the HLA associations seemed to be driven largely by CMV exposure. In a later genetic analysis, a missense DCLRE1C variant was associated with V-gene and J-gene trimming of TCR beta chains, and the association was replicated in an independent cohort. The 87-base-pair reads could not distinguish some IMGT-functional V segments, including TRBV6-2 and TRBV6-3, so those segments were excluded. The presence/absence analyses assumed that sequencing depth was roughly uniform across donors, and that assumption may not be true. A further reported finding was that TCR beta sequences accurately predicted the HLA-A and HLA-B alleles for most subjects in the first cohort. The only immune exposure information available for the cohort was CMV serostatus. A later genetic analysis reported fewer N-insertions in productive TCRs among donors in an Asian-associated ancestry cluster than the roughly 650-donor mean. Cytomegalovirus status was reported to be diagnosed by the classifier with high specificity and sensitivity in both the original and validation cohorts. The authors suggested that the approach could potentially be generalized to other disease states and immunological phenotypes. A total of some 180 TCR beta chains were listed by the study as associated with cytomegalovirus. In vitro tests confirmed that a few of the cytomegalovirus-associated TCR beta chains recognize cytomegalovirus antigens. Assigning TCR associations to individual alleles was difficult when HLA alleles, especially DR and DQ, strongly co-occurred.

The cohort consisted of 600 or so healthy bone marrow donors. All cohort members were sampled while nominally healthy, although unrecorded immune exposures were likely present. The donor tested CMV seronegative and was one of the 352 seronegative cohort members. Every donor gave a peripheral blood sample, and the peripheral blood mononuclear cells from that sample were used for TCR beta sequencing. Genomic DNA was extracted from the blood cell samples with the Qiagen DNeasy Blood Extraction Kit. V lost 6 bases and J lost 5 bases; the stretch between them is 16 bases long. The germline V gene yields MRHNA for CDR1 and SNTAGT for CDR2. Reading from cysteine to phenylalanine, the CDR3 counts 14 amino acids. The DNA shown is the 42-base CDR3, in frame from base 1.

The sequence came from a woman aged 30 to 39 in good health and CMV-seronegative. Sequenced material: PBMCs. The V and J genes are TRBV6-4 and TRBJ1-1, and the D gene may be TRBD1, 5 bases matching. The CDR3 region has the sequence CASSPQGRATEAFF. The bases are TGTGCCAGCAGCCCTCAGGGCAGGGCGACTGAAGCTTTCTTT.